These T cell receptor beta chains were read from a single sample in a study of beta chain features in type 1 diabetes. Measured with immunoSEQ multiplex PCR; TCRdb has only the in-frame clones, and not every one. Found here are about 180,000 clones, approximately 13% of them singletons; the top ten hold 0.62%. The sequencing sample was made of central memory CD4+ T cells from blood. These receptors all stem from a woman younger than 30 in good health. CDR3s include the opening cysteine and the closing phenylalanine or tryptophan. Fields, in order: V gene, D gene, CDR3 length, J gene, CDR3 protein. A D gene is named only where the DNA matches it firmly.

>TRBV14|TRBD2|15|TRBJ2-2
CASSPRAGGTGELFF
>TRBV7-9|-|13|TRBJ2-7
CASSFDSTYEQYF
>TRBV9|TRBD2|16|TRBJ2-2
CASSVGLAEVGGELFF
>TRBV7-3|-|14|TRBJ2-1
CASSPQIGNNEQFF
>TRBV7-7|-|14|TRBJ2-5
CASSPGAGQETQYF
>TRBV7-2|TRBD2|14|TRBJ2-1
CASSLVVAGGEQFF
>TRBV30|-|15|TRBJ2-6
CAWSDRSSGANVLTF
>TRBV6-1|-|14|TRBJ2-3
CASTLRRDTDTQYF
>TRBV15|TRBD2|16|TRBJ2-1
CATSLSSGLGGNEQFF
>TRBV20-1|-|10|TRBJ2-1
CSAPRDEQFF
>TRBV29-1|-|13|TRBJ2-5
CSVARGAQETQYF
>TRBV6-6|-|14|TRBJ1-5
CASRLPGVNQPQHF
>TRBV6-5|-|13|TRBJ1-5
CASSTQGNQPQHF
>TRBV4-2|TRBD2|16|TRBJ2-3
CASSIYDGTRGDTQYF
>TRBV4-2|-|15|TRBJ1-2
CASSQDPGHRYSYTF
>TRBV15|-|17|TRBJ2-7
CATSRDRGTGLSYEQYF
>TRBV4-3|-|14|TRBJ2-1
CASSLGHIYNEQFF
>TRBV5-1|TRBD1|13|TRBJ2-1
CASSQTGGVWQFF
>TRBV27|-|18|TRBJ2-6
CASSLSGLFSQGANVLTF
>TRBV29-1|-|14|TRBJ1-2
CSVAPMEGGGGYTF
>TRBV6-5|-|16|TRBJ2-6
CASSYSRGPGANVLTF
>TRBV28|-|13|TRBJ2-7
CACGPGPPYEQYF
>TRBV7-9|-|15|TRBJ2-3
CASSLVGVGADTQYF
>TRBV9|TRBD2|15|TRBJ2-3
CASSLSGGSTDTQYF
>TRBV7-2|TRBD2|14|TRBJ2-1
CASSIGLAVNEQFF
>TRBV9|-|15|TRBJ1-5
CASSVASGGNQPQHF
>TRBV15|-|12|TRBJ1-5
CATSRELAPQHF
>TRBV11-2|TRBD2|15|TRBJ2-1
CASSLAGGDRYEQFF
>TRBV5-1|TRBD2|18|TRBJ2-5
CASSLHGLAGVGRETQYF
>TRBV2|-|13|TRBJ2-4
CASNSLAKNIQYF
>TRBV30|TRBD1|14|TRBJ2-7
CAWIPGQGYHEQYF
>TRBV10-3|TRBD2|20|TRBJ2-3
CAISESKGLAGVSGPDTQYF